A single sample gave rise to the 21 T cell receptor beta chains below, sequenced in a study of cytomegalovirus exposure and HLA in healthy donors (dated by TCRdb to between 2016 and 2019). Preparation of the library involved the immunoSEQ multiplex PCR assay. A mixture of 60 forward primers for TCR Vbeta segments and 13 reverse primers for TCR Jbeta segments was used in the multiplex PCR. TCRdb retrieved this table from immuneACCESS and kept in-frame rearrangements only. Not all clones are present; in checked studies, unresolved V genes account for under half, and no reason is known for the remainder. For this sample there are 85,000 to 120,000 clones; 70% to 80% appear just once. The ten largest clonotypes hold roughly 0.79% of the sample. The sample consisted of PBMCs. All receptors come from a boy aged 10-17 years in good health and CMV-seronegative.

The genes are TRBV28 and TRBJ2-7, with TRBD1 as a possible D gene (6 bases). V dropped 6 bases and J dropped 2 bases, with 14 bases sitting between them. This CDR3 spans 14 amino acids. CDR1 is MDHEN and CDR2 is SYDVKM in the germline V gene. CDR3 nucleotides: TGTGCCAGCAGCCCCGGACAGTTTACCTACGAGCAGTACTTC. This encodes CASSPGQFTYEQYF.

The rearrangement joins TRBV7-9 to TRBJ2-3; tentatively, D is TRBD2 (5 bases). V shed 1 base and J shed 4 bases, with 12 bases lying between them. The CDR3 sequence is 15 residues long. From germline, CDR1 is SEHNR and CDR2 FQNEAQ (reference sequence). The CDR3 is CASSLEGRTADTQYF. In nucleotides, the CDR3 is TGTGCCAGCAGCTTAGAAGGGAGAACGGCAGATACGCAGTATTTT.

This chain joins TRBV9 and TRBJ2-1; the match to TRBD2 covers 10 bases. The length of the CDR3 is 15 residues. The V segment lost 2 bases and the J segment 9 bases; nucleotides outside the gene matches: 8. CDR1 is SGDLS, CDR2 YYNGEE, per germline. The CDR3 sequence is CASSVSGRAQSEQFF. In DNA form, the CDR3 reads TGTGCCAGCAGCGTGAGCGGGAGGGCACAGTCTGAGCAGTTCTTC.

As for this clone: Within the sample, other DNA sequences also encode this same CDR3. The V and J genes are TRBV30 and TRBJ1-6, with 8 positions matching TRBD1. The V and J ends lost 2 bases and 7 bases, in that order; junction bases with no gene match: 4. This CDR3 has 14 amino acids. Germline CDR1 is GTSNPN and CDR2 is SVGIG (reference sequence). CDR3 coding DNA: TGTGCCTGGAGTAGGGGACAGGAAAATTCACCCCTCCACTTT. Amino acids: CAWSRGQENSPLHF. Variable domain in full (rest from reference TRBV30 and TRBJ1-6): SQTIHQWPATLVQPVGSPLSLECTVEGTSNPNLYWYRQAAGRGLQLLFYSVGIGQISSEVPQNLSASRPQDRQFILSSKKLLLSDSGFYLCAWSRGQENSPLHFGNGTRLTVT.

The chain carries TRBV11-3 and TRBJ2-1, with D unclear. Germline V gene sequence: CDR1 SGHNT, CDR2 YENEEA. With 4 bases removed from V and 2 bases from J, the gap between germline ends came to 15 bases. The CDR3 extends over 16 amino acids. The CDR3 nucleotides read TGTGCCAGCAGCTCCTCGATGGCATCTGCCTACAATGAGCAGTTCTTC. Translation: CASSSSMASAYNEQFF.

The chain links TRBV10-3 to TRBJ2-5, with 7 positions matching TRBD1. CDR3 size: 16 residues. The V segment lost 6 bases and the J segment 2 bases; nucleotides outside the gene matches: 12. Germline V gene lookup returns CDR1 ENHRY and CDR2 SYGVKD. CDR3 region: CAIRGTRQGAQETQYF. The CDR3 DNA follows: TGTGCCATCAGGGGTACCAGACAGGGAGCTCAAGAGACCCAGTACTTC.

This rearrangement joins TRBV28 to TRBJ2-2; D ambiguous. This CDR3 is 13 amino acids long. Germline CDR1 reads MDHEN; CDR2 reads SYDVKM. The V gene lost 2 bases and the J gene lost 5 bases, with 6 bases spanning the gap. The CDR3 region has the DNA TGTGCCAGCAGTTTAATCCAGACCGGGGAGCTGTTTTTT. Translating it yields CASSLIQTGELFF.

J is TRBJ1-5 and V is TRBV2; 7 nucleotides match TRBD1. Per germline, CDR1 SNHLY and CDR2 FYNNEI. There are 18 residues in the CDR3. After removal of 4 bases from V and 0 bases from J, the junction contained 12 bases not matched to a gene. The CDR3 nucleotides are TGTGCCAGCAGTGTAGGGGGATGGGGGACAGATAGCAATCAGCCCCAGCATTTT. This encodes CASSVGGWGTDSNQPQHF.

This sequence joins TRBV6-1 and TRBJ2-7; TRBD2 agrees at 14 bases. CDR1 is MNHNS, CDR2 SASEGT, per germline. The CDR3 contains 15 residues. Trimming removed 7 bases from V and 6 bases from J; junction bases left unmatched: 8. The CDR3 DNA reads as TGTGCCAGCACCTCGGGACTAGCGGGGGTTCGCGAGCAGTACTTC. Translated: CASTSGLAGVREQYF.

DNA of the CDR3: TGTGCCAGCTCTCCCAGACTAGCGGACAAATACAATGAGCAGTTCTTC. Translating it yields CASSPRLADKYNEQFF. This chain connects TRBV18 to TRBJ2-1; 9 nucleotides match TRBD2. V shed 6 bases and J 4 bases; nucleotides not matched to a gene: 10. The CDR3 spans 16 residues. CDR1 is KGHSH, CDR2 LQKENI, per germline.

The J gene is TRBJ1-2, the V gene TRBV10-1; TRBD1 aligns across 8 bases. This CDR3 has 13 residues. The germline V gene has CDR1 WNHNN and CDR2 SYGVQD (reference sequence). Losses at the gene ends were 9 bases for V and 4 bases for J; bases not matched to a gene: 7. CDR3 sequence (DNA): TGCGCCAGGAGTCGCGACAGGGGCTATGGCTACACCTTC. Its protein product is CARSRDRGYGYTF.

CDR3 DNA sequence: TGCGCCAGCAGCTTGGAGGCGGGGACTTACAATGAGCAGTTCTTC. Translated, it gives CASSLEAGTYNEQFF. This sequence joins TRBV5-1 and TRBJ2-1; TRBD2 is a possible D gene (6 bases). The germline V and J ends were trimmed by 0 bases and 4 bases, with 11 bases remaining between them. CDR3 size: 15 residues. Germline values: CDR1 SGHRS, CDR2 YFSETQ.

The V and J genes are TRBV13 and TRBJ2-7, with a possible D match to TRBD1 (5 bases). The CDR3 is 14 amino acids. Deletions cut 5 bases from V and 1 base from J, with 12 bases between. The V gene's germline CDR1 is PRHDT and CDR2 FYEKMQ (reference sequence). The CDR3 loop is CASSPHRLSYEQYF. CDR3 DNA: TGTGCCAGCAGCCCCCACAGGCTTTCCTACGAGCAGTACTTC.

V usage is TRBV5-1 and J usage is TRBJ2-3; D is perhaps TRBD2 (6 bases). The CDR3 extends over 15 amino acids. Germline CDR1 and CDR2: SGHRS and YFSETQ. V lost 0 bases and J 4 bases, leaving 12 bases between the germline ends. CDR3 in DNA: TGCGCCAGCAGCTTGGGGACGGGGGTCCCAGATACGCAGTATTTT. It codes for CASSLGTGVPDTQYF.

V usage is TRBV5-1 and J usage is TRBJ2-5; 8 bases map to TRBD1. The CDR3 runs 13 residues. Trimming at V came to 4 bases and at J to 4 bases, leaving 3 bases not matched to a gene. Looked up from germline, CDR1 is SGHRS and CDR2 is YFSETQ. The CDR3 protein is CASSLTGAETQYF. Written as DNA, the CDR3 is TGCGCCAGCAGCCTGACAGGGGCAGAGACCCAGTACTTC.

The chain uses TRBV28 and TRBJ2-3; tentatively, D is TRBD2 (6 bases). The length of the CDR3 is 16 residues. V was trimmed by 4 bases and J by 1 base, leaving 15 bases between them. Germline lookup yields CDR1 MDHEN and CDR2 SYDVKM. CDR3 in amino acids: CASSSSGGIGTDTQYF. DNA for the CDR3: TGTGCCAGCAGTTCCTCTGGGGGGATCGGCACAGATACGCAGTATTTT.

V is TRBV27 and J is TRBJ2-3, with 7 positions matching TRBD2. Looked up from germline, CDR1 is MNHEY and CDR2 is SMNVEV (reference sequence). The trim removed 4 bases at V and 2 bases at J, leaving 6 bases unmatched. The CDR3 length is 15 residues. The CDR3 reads CASSSLADYTDTQYF. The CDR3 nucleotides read TGTGCCAGCAGTTCCCTAGCGGACTACACAGATACGCAGTATTTT.

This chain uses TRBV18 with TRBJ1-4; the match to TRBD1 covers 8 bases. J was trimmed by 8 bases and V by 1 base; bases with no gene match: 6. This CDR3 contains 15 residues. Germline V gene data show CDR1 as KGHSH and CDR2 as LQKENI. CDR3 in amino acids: CASSPRGQVGEKLFF. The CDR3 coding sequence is TGTGCCAGCTCACCACGGGGACAGGTGGGGGAAAAACTGTTTTTT.

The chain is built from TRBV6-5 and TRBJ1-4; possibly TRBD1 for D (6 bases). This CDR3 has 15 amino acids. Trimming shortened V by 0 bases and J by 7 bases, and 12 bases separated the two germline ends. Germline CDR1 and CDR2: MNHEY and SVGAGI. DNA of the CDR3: TGTGCCAGCAGTTACTCGGGTGGGGGCCGTGAAAAACTGTTTTTT. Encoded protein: CASSYSGGGREKLFF.

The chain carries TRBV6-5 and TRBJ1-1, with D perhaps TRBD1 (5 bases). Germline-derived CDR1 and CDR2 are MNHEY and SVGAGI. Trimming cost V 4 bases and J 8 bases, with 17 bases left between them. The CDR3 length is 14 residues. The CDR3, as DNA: TGTGCCAGCAGTTTTACTCAAAGGGGCAGGGAAGCTTTCTTT. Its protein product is CASSFTQRGREAFF.

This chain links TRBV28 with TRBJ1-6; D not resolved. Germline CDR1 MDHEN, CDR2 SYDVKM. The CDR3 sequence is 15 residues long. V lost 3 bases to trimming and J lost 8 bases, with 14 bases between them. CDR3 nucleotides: TGTGCCAGCAGTTTTTCCTCGGGGTTTCATTCACCCCTCCACTTT. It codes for CASSFSSGFHSPLHF.